This T cell receptor (beta chain) was profiled in a study of T cells after yellow fever vaccination. For the study at large: Fractions low in cell number were prepared with SMART-Seq v4 Ultra Low Input. Study-wide results and caveats: A minor fraction of clonotypes spanned both CD4 and CD8 compartments. A weaker but faster secondary response was observed, peaking on day 5 versus 15. FACS-sorted repertoires could harbor abundant contaminating bulk-population clonotypes.

Trimming removed 1 base from V and 4 bases from J, with 11 bases in between. CDR3 length equals 15 residues. Germline V CDR1 and CDR2: MGHRA, YSYEKL. Turning to this clonotype: The antigen remains undetermined.

MiXCR, applied by TCRdb to the 5' RACE reads, yields one record per CDR3 protein. The sample holds tens of thousands of distinct CDR3 sequences; around 6.9% are singletons and the top ten take roughly a third. This clonotype originated in a man younger than 35 who received the YFV17D yellow fever vaccine. This sequence joins TRBV4-1 and TRBJ1-3; D gene ambiguous. The sequenced sample was CD8+ T cells sorted from PBMCs, obtained 4 to 5 days after the first yellow fever vaccination. This chain's CDR3 is CASSQVGAWGNTIYF. CDR3 nucleotides: TGCGCCAGCAGCCAAGTGGGAGCATGGGGAAACACCATATATTTT.